A single sample gave rise to the 22 T cell receptor beta chains below, sequenced in a study of T cells in Graves' hyperthyroidism and ophthalmopathy. TCR beta CDR3 region amplification was performed from RNA transcripts. HTBI primers were used for first-round RT-PCR of the TCR CDR3. TCRdb passed the multiplex PCR reads through MiXCR, listing each CDR3 protein once. The profile covers under 350,000 distinct CDR3 sequences, with 12% to 15% appearing a single time and 7% to 9.5% taken by the ten largest. Sequencing was done on a sample of blood. The receptor set was obtained from a woman aged 40 to 49 with Graves' hyperthyroidism.

The V and J genes are TRBV15 and TRBJ2-7; D unresolved. Between the trimmed V and J ends, which lost 0 bases and 4 bases, there was a span of 10 bases. The germline V gene encodes CDR1 LNHNV and CDR2 YYDKDF (reference sequence). This CDR3 spans 14 amino acids. CDR3 coding DNA: TGTGCCACCAGCAGAGATTATGCCTGGTACGAGCAGTACTTC. This codes for CATSRDYAWYEQYF.

This clonotype showed up many times. This chain links TRBV12-3 or TRBV12-4 with TRBJ1-1; D uncertain. This CDR3 spans 19 amino acids. Trimming took 3 bases from V and 1 from J, leaving 24 bases between them. CDR3 in DNA: TGTGCCAGCAGTTTGGGCGTGGGGTTTAGGCTCCGGAAGAACACTGAAGCTTTCTTT. It encodes CASSLGVGFRLRKNTEAFF.

This clonotype was recorded many times. V usage is TRBV7-3 and J usage is TRBJ2-3; D not resolved. The CDR3 spans 14 residues. Trimming took 2 bases from V and 8 from J, leaving 14 bases between them. Germline-derived CDR1 and CDR2 are SGHTA and FQGTGA. CDR3 sequence (DNA): TGTGCCAGCAGCTTAGGCGGAGTAGACGGTACGCAGTATTTT. Protein: CASSLGGVDGTQYF. Full variable domain (outside the CDR3, taken from reference TRBV7-3 and TRBJ2-3): GAGVSQTPSNKVTEKGKYVELRCDPISGHTALYWYRQSLGQGPEFLIYFQGTGAADDSGLPNDRFFAVRPEGSVSTLKIQRTERGDSAVYLCASSLGGVDGTQYFGPGTRLTVL.

A remark on this clonotype: Since a much larger clone is just one base distant, this may be a read error. V is TRBV28 and J is TRBJ2-4; D gene unclear. The CDR3 totals 12 residues. Looked up from germline, CDR1 is MDHEN and CDR2 is SYDVKM. The CDR3 DNA is TGTGCCAGCAGAGACTCGAGGAACATTCAGTGCTTC. Translating it yields CASRDSRNIQCF.

Here the CDR3 DNA reads TGTGCCAGCAGCACCTGGACAGGGCCCACAGATACGCAGTATTTT. Amino acid sequence: CASSTWTGPTDTQYF. The V call is TRBV11-3, the J call TRBJ2-3; TRBD1 aligns across 8 bases. The ends lost 5 bases at V and 2 bases at J; junction bases unmatched: 6. CDR1 SGHNT and CDR2 YENEEA come from the germline V gene. The CDR3 has 15 amino acids.

The V call is TRBV7-4, the J call TRBJ2-5; D gene unclear. The CDR3 has 11 amino acids. CDR1 and CDR2 from the germline V gene are SGHVT and SQSDAQ. With 6 bases removed from V and 5 bases from J, the gap between germline ends came to 7 bases. The CDR3 here is CASRLVETQYF. CDR3 coding DNA: TGTGCCAGCAGATTGGTGGAGACCCAGTACTTC.

The sample holds many counts of this clonotype. V usage is TRBV5-8 and J usage is TRBJ2-1, with 7 bases matching TRBD2. CDR3 length: 15 amino acids. Looked up from germline, CDR1 is SGHTS and CDR2 is YDEGEE. The junction had 5 bases not matched to a gene; V was cut back by 2 bases and J by 3 bases. Here the CDR3 DNA reads TGTGCCAGCAGCTTCACTAGCGCGCTCTACAATGAGCAGTTCTTC. Translating it yields CASSFTSALYNEQFF.

To note about this clonotype: A much larger clone lies a single base off, so this may be a read error. The V and J genes are TRBV12-3 or TRBV12-4 and TRBJ2-1; 11 positions match TRBD2. The CDR3 has 16 amino acids. CDR3 sequence: CASSSIAGGSYNGQFF. CDR3 bases: TGTGCCAGCAGTTCGATAGCGGGAGGGTCCTACAATGGGCAGTTCTTC.

This clonotype was recorded at least ten times. The chain has TRBV3-1 and TRBJ1-1, with D possibly TRBD1 on 6 matching bases. Trimming took off 4 bases at V and 1 base at J, with 16 bases between the two ends. Looked up from germline, CDR1 is LGHDT and CDR2 is YNNKEL (reference sequence). The CDR3 contains 16 residues. CDR3 region: CASSPSGGGPNTEAFF. CDR3 sequence (DNA): TGTGCCAGCAGCCCCTCGGGTGGGGGGCCGAACACTGAAGCTTTCTTT.

In its sample, this clonotype was seen many times. The gene calls are TRBV12-3 or TRBV12-4 and TRBJ1-1; the D is unclear. This CDR3 has 13 amino acids. V was shortened by 3 bases and J by 4 bases, with 9 bases between the two germline ends. The CDR3 reads CASSFSRATEAFF. DNA for the CDR3: TGTGCCAGCAGTTTTTCAAGAGCCACTGAAGCTTTCTTT.

This clonotype appeared many times. This chain links TRBV2 with TRBJ1-2; 12 bases match TRBD1. V shed 5 bases and J 6 bases; nucleotides not matched to a gene: 7. CDR1 is SNHLY and CDR2 is FYNNEI in the germline V gene. The CDR3 contains 15 residues. CDR3 nucleotide sequence: TGTGCCAGCAGTATTACCGGGACAGGGGGCCATGGCTACACCTTC. This translates into CASSITGTGGHGYTF.

The chain recombines TRBV6-2 or TRBV6-3 with TRBJ1-1, with TRBD1 matching over 9 bases. V lost 2 bases, J lost 5 bases, and 6 bases stayed unmatched. This CDR3 region has 15 residues. Germline assignment: CDR1 MNHEY and CDR2 SVGEGT. This CDR3 reads CASSYGGTGSTEAFF. The CDR3 bases are TGTGCCAGCAGTTACGGGGGGACAGGGAGTACTGAAGCTTTCTTT.

This clonotype turned up a few times. This sequence joins TRBV4-1 and TRBJ2-3; 8 bases agree with TRBD2. V was clipped by 0 bases and J by 4 bases; unmatched bases: 9. The germline V gene has CDR1 MGHRA and CDR2 YSYEKL. This CDR3 has 17 residues. CDR3 amino acids: CASSQDNSGSVADTQYF. CDR3 bases: TGCGCCAGCAGCCAAGATAACAGCGGGAGTGTCGCAGATACGCAGTATTTT.

At least ten counts were recorded for this clonotype. The rearrangement links TRBV18 to TRBJ1-1, with a weak D call TRBD1 (5 bases). V was trimmed by 0 bases and J by 0 bases, leaving 8 bases between them. Germline loops: CDR1 KGHSH, CDR2 LQKENI. This CDR3 is built from 15 residues. This chain's CDR3 is CASSPPGLMNTEAFF. The CDR3 DNA is TGTGCCAGCTCACCACCGGGACTTATGAACACTGAAGCTTTCTTT.

This clonotype was counted between two and nine times. The V and J genes are TRBV12-5 and TRBJ1-2; 10 nucleotides match TRBD1. The CDR3 has 18 amino acids. J lost 3 bases, V lost 3 bases, and 13 bases had no gene match. The germline gives CDR1 LGHNT, CDR2 FRNRAP. The CDR3 DNA reads TGTGCTAGTGGTTTCCGTCCTAGGACAGGGGGAAGCCACTATGGCTACACCTTC. Translated: CASGFRPRTGGSHYGYTF.

The chain links TRBV18 to TRBJ1-1; no definite D call. The germline gives CDR1 KGHSH, CDR2 LQKENI. CDR3 length: 16 residues. Trimming removed 0 bases at V and 1 base at J, with 12 bases between. The CDR3 DNA reads TGTGCCAGCTCACCACCCAACAATTATAAGAACACTGAAGCTTTCTTT. This translates into CASSPPNNYKNTEAFF.

This clonotype was recorded at least ten times. The chain is built from TRBV12-3 or TRBV12-4 and TRBJ2-5; TRBD2 matches at 7 bases. This CDR3 is built from 15 residues. J was trimmed by 5 bases and V by 3 bases; bases with no gene match: 9. The CDR3 DNA follows: TGTGCCAGCAGTTTGGAAGCGGGATCGCGGGAGACCCAGTACTTC. It is translated as CASSLEAGSRETQYF.

This clonotype was counted a few times. The rearrangement joins TRBV19 to TRBJ2-7; 8 positions agree with TRBD1. There are 14 residues in the CDR3. Germline V lookup: CDR1 LNHDA, CDR2 SQIVND (reference sequence). The V and J ends lost 4 bases and 2 bases, in that order; junction bases with no gene match: 4. DNA for the CDR3: TGTGCCAGTAGTACTCTGGACAGGGCCTACGAGCAGTACTTC. Amino acids: CASSTLDRAYEQYF.

This clonotype was observed at least ten times. The chain has TRBV2 and TRBJ2-1; 12 bases are shared with TRBD2. Germline V gene sequence: CDR1 SNHLY, CDR2 FYNNEI. V trimming: 8 bases; J trimming: 4 bases; junction bases outside the gene matches: 6. This CDR3 has 15 amino acids. In DNA, the CDR3 is TGTGCCAGCCGAGGGCTAGCGGGAGGGTACAATGAGCAGTTCTTC. It codes for CASRGLAGGYNEQFF.

The DNA of the CDR3 is TGTGCCACCAGCCCGGGACAGGGCTATGGCTACACCTTC. Translated: CATSPGQGYGYTF. The rearrangement uses TRBV15 and TRBJ1-2; TRBD1 agrees at 9 bases. CDR1 LNHNV and CDR2 YYDKDF come from the germline V gene (reference sequence). V dropped 5 bases and J dropped 4; count of bases not matched to a gene: 2. The CDR3 totals 13 residues.

J is TRBJ1-1 and V is TRBV6-5; D is possibly TRBD1 (5 bases). From germline, CDR1 is MNHEY and CDR2 SVGAGI. CDR3 length equals 14 residues. V was shortened by 4 bases and J by 5 bases, with 14 bases between the two germline ends. CDR3 DNA: TGTGCCAGCAGTTTTGTGGGGCGAGGAACTGAAGCTTTCTTT. It yields the protein CASSFVGRGTEAFF.

The chain joins TRBV29-1 to TRBJ2-3, with TRBD2 identical over 10 bases. The CDR3 is 14 residues long. The V segment lost 8 bases and the J segment 4 bases; nucleotides outside the gene matches: 9. Germline V gene lookup returns CDR1 SQVTM and CDR2 ANQGSEA. The CDR3 reads CSTGLARVADTQYF. CDR3 nucleotide sequence: TGCAGCACGGGACTAGCGAGAGTCGCAGATACGCAGTATTTT.